What follows are 20 T cell receptor beta chains derived from one specimen sequenced in a study of cytomegalovirus exposure and HLA in healthy donors. PCR employed 60 Vbeta and 13 Jbeta primers. Assay: immunoSEQ multiplex PCR; the TCRdb copy retains only in-frame clones and omits some. The sample has approximately 190,000 clones. The sample comprised PBMCs. The receptors were gathered from a boy aged 5-17 years in good health and CMV-seronegative.

The genes are TRBV7-9 and TRBJ2-1, with a possible D match to TRBD1 (5 bases). There are 13 residues in the CDR3. The V gene's germline CDR1 is SEHNR and CDR2 FQNEAQ (reference sequence). Trimming left V 5 bases short and J 3 bases short, with 8 bases between. In DNA form, the CDR3 reads TGTGCCAGCAGCCTAGACAGCTACAATGAGCAGTTCTTC. Its translation is CASSLDSYNEQFF.

The V and J genes are TRBV7-3 and TRBJ2-3; D is unresolved. Germline assignment: CDR1 SGHTA and CDR2 FQGTGA. The CDR3 is made up of 13 amino acids. V lost 0 bases and J 5 bases, leaving 6 bases between the germline ends. As DNA, the CDR3 is TGTGCCAGCAGCTTAACGAAGAGAGATACGCAGTATTTT. Translated: CASSLTKRDTQYF.

The chain recombines TRBV7-8 with TRBJ1-1, with 7 bases lining up with TRBD1. There are 15 residues in the CDR3. CDR1 is SGHVS and CDR2 is FQNEAQ in the germline V gene. J lost 1 base, V lost 5 bases, and 7 bases had no gene match. The CDR3 sequence: CASSPARQGNTEAFF. The CDR3 nucleotides read TGTGCCAGCAGCCCCGCGCGACAGGGGAACACTGAAGCTTTCTTT.

The rearrangement joins TRBV11-2 to TRBJ2-5; TRBD2 might be the D (5 bases). The CDR3 is 16 residues long. The V end was cut by 6 bases, the J end by 5 bases, with 22 bases between. From germline, CDR1 is SGHAT and CDR2 FQNNGV. The CDR3 DNA sequence: TGTGCCAGCAGTCAGAACCCGGGATCCGCCTGGGAGACCCAGTACTTC. Amino acid sequence: CASSQNPGSAWETQYF.

The chain has TRBV5-1 and TRBJ1-2; D remains unclear. Trimming took off 5 bases at V and 5 bases at J, with 7 bases between the two ends. CDR3 size: 11 residues. Germline V gene data show CDR1 as SGHRS and CDR2 as YFSETQ. CDR3 region: CASRNLYGYTF. Written as DNA, the CDR3 is TGCGCCAGCAGAAACTTGTATGGCTACACCTTC.

The chain uses TRBV5-4 and TRBJ2-5; tentatively, D is TRBD1 (6 bases). V was pared by 2 bases and J by 5 bases, with 13 bases between. Germline-derived CDR1 and CDR2 are SGHNT and YYREEE (reference sequence). This CDR3 is 14 amino acids long. The CDR3 protein is CASSFTVQGETQYF. Written as DNA, the CDR3 is TGTGCCAGCAGCTTTACGGTACAGGGTGAGACCCAGTACTTC.

In DNA, the CDR3 is TGTGCCAGCAGTCCCCGGGTAGCGGGGGGGCCGTTTACGCAGTATTTT. Protein: CASSPRVAGGPFTQYF. The chain is built from TRBV27 and TRBJ2-3; 11 nucleotides align to TRBD2. Germline V lookup: CDR1 MNHEY, CDR2 SMNVEV (reference sequence). The CDR3 runs 16 residues. V shed 5 bases, J shed 8 bases, and the junction held 12 bases outside the gene matches.

The gene calls are TRBV27 and TRBJ2-3; TRBD2 agrees at 8 bases. V was pared by 3 bases and J by 0 bases, with 17 bases of the junction left unmatched. There are 20 residues in the CDR3. The V gene's germline CDR1 is MNHEY and CDR2 SMNVEV (reference sequence). The CDR3 here is CASSFRAGIRGGRSTDTQYF. The CDR3 nucleotides read TGTGCCAGCAGTTTTCGAGCTGGCATTCGGGGGGGGCGGAGCACAGATACGCAGTATTTT.

The DNA of the CDR3 is TGTGCCTGGAGTGTACCAGGGTCGGGTGGCTACACCTTC. It yields the protein CAWSVPGSGGYTF. The V and J genes are TRBV30 and TRBJ1-2, with D tentatively TRBD1 (5 bases). V dropped 0 bases and J dropped 7 bases, with 12 bases sitting between them. Germline-derived CDR1 and CDR2 are GTSNPN and SVGIG (reference sequence). This CDR3 contains 13 residues.

Notes on this clone: Germline and junction disagree at one end, which may indicate a read error. The V and J genes are TRBV28 and TRBJ1-2; TRBD1 matches 7 bases. The germline CDR1 and CDR2 sequences are MDHEN and SYDVKM. This CDR3 has 11 residues. The CDR3 nucleotides read TGTGCCAGCAGCGACAGGGTTAGGAGCGGCTTC. It specifies CASSDRVRSGF.

The rearrangement links TRBV6-1 to TRBJ1-4, with D tentatively TRBD1 (6 bases). Germline-derived CDR1 and CDR2 are MNHNS and SASEGT. The CDR3 totals 13 residues. Deletions cut 4 bases from V and 14 bases from J, with 17 bases between. Here the CDR3 reads CASSGPGQHLLFF. In DNA, the CDR3 is TGTGCCAGCAGTGGTCCGGGACAACACCTCCTGTTTTTT.

The chain couples TRBV7-3 to TRBJ2-1; D possibly corresponds to TRBD1 (6 bases). The CDR3 runs 13 residues. V was cut by 5 bases and J by 9 bases, with 14 bases left in between. Germline lookup yields CDR1 SGHTA and CDR2 FQGTGA. The CDR3 loop reads CASSPGAQGEQFF. The CDR3 coding sequence is TGTGCCAGCAGCCCAGGGGCCCAGGGTGAGCAGTTCTTC.

The V gene is TRBV2, the J gene TRBJ2-1; TRBD2 aligns across 8 bases. Germline trimming cut 3 bases from V and 4 bases from J; bases unmatched to any gene: 2. The CDR3 totals 14 residues. Germline loops: CDR1 SNHLY, CDR2 FYNNEI. The CDR3: CASSEVAGYNEQFF. CDR3 DNA sequence: TGTGCCAGCAGTGAGGTAGCGGGGTACAATGAGCAGTTCTTC.

Turning to this clone: The sample contains more than one DNA sequence encoding this CDR3. This chain links TRBV6-5 with TRBJ1-2; 7 bases line up with TRBD1. Germline V gene sequence: CDR1 MNHEY, CDR2 SVGAGI. The trim removed 5 bases at V and 4 bases at J, leaving 4 bases unmatched. The CDR3 is 13 amino acids. CDR3 in amino acids: CASSPGQIYGYTF. The CDR3 DNA is TGTGCCAGCAGTCCGGGACAGATCTATGGCTACACCTTC.

V usage is TRBV7-6 and J usage is TRBJ2-6; the D gene is possibly TRBD2 (6 bases). Germline loops: CDR1 SGHVS, CDR2 FNYEAQ. V was clipped by 4 bases and J by 2 bases, with 9 bases between them. The CDR3 is 15 residues long. CDR3 protein: CASSSGGAGANVLTF. The CDR3 DNA sequence: TGTGCCAGCAGCTCAGGAGGGGCTGGGGCCAACGTCCTGACTTTC.

The gene calls are TRBV6-1 and TRBJ1-1; D is undetermined. Trimming left V 6 bases short and J 1 base short, with 6 bases between. The CDR3 spans 12 residues. Germline V gene sequence: CDR1 MNHNS, CDR2 SASEGT. The CDR3 protein is CASRDWNTEAFF. The CDR3 bases are TGTGCCAGCAGGGACTGGAACACTGAAGCTTTCTTT.

The chain couples TRBV30 to TRBJ2-5, with 8 bases lining up with TRBD2. The J call is in doubt because the DNA end fits TRBJ2-7 better. Germline assignment: CDR1 GTSNPN and CDR2 SVGIG (reference sequence). This CDR3 contains 13 residues. The CDR3 is CALDGGEVYEQYF. The CDR3 DNA reads as TGTGCCTTGGACGGGGGGGAAGTCTACGAGCAGTACTTC.

The rearrangement uses TRBV2 and TRBJ1-4; 7 bases are shared with TRBD1. The CDR3 runs 15 residues. Germline values: CDR1 SNHLY, CDR2 FYNNEI. J was trimmed by 3 bases and V by 7 bases; bases with no gene match: 8. The CDR3: CASTIRQGANEKLFF. CDR3 nucleotide sequence: TGTGCCAGCACCATACGACAGGGCGCTAATGAAAAACTGTTTTTT.

The rearrangement links TRBV6-1 to TRBJ1-6; D remains unclear. Germline CDR1 reads MNHNS; CDR2 reads SASEGT. Trimming shortened V by 1 base and J by 13 bases, and 17 bases separated the two germline ends. This CDR3 contains 15 residues. CDR3 amino acids: CASSEEETWAGPLHF. The CDR3 DNA follows: TGTGCCAGCAGTGAAGAAGAGACCTGGGCGGGGCCCCTCCACTTT.

The chain recombines TRBV29-1 with TRBJ2-2, with 9 nucleotides matching TRBD2. From germline, CDR1 is SQVTM and CDR2 ANQGSEA. This CDR3 is built from 16 residues. Trimming cost V 1 base and J 5 bases; bases outside gene matches: 8. CDR3 coding DNA: TGCAGCGTTGAAGGGGTTAGCGGGGGAGGTACCGGGGAGCTGTTTTTT. Its translation is CSVEGVSGGGTGELFF.